The rows below give T cell receptor beta chains drawn from one sample of a study of T-cell memory formation after mild COVID-19. Using its own MiXCR run on the 5' RACE reads, TCRdb lists one record per CDR3 protein. The sample lists just under 550,000 distinct CDR3 sequences; about 20% were seen once. What was sequenced was PBMCs or a T cell subset sorted from them (not recorded which). The receptors derive from an adult woman who had mild COVID-19 (a few samples of this study predate the infection). Cell type and time point are not known. The CDR3 runs from the conserved cysteine through the conserved F or W. D genes are given only for firm matches. Rows may omit the clone size; those that give it use once, few, many or a size class.

V: TRBV30
J: TRBJ2-7
size: few
D: TRBD1
CDR3: CAWSRGTGSYEQYF
DNA: TGTGCCTGGTCTAGGGGGACAGGGAGCTACGAGCAGTACTTC

V: TRBV27
J: TRBJ2-7
size: NA
D: TRBD1
CDR3: CASRTLLQGALYEQYF
DNA: TGTGCCAGCAGGACTCTATTGCAGGGGGCTCTTTACGAGCAGTACTTC

V: TRBV24-1
J: TRBJ2-3
size: NA
D: NA
CDR3: CATSDFPDTQYF
DNA: TGTGCCACCAGTGATTTCCCAGATACGCAGTATTTT

V: TRBV9
J: TRBJ2-5
size: few
D: TRBD2
CDR3: CASSAGAGGPETQYF
DNA: TGTGCCAGCAGCGCCGGAGCGGGGGGGCCGGAGACCCAGTACTTC

V: TRBV5-1
J: TRBJ1-1
size: NA
D: NA
CDR3: CASSSLEGNTEAFF
DNA: TGCGCCAGCAGCTCACTGGAAGGGAACACTGAAGCTTTCTTT

V: TRBV12-3/TRBV12-4
J: TRBJ1-3
size: NA
D: NA
CDR3: CASSFGGHGNTIYF
DNA: TGTGCCAGCAGTTTTGGGGGTCATGGAAACACCATATATTTT

V: TRBV6-6
J: TRBJ1-1
size: NA
D: NA
CDR3: CASSYAGRPDTEAFF
DNA: TGTGCCAGCAGTTACGCGGGGCGTCCGGACACTGAAGCTTTCTTT

V: TRBV9
J: TRBJ1-1
size: few
D: TRBD1
CDR3: CASRGLGQGEVGTEAFF
DNA: TGTGCCAGCAGGGGGCTGGGACAGGGTGAAGTAGGCACTGAAGCTTTCTTT

V: TRBV11-2
J: TRBJ2-1
size: once
D: NA
CDR3: CASSLGYHPEQFF
DNA: TGTGCCAGCAGCTTAGGATACCATCCTGAGCAGTTCTTC

V: TRBV5-1
J: TRBJ2-7
size: NA
D: NA
CDR3: CASSLEARSSYEQYF
DNA: TGCGCCAGCAGCTTGGAAGCGCGGAGCTCCTACGAGCAGTACTTC

V: TRBV27
J: TRBJ1-1
size: few
D: NA
CDR3: CASSSPGAEAFF
DNA: TGTGCCAGCAGTTCTCCTGGGGCTGAAGCTTTCTTT

V: TRBV7-6
J: TRBJ2-3
size: NA
D: NA
CDR3: CASSFGSGLPTDTQYF
DNA: TGTGCCAGCAGCTTTGGGTCGGGGCTACCCACAGATACGCAGTATTTT

V: TRBV2
J: TRBJ2-1
size: few
D: NA
CDR3: CASSELRGEGNEQFF
DNA: TGTGCCAGCAGTGAATTAAGGGGCGAAGGAAATGAGCAGTTCTTC

V: TRBV5-1
J: TRBJ1-2
size: few
D: NA
CDR3: CASSPIRTGQGYGYTF
DNA: TGCGCCAGCAGCCCCATTCGTACGGGGCAGGGCTATGGCTACACCTTC

V: TRBV6-5
J: TRBJ2-5
size: few
D: NA
CDR3: CASSPEGEWTQYF
DNA: TGTGCCAGCAGTCCAGAGGGGGAGTGGACCCAGTACTTC

V: TRBV3-1
J: TRBJ2-1
size: many
D: NA
CDR3: CASSQAGTYNEQFF
DNA: TGTGCCAGCAGCCAGGCGGGCACCTACAATGAGCAGTTCTTC

V: TRBV7-2
J: TRBJ2-5
size: many
D: TRBD1
CDR3: CASSEIDRGVQETQYF
DNA: TGTGCCAGCAGCGAAATCGACAGGGGTGTCCAAGAGACCCAGTACTTC

V: TRBV6-6
J: TRBJ2-5
size: few
D: TRBD2
CDR3: CASSYTSGGEETQYF
DNA: TGTGCCAGCAGTTATACTAGCGGGGGGGAAGAGACCCAGTACTTC

V: TRBV12-3/TRBV12-4
J: TRBJ2-6
size: NA
D: NA
CDR3: CATQGPGANVLTF
DNA: TGTGCCACCCAGGGGCCTGGGGCCAACGTCCTGACTTTC

V: TRBV6-2/TRBV6-3
J: TRBJ1-1
size: NA
D: NA
CDR3: CASSYYREGTEAFF
DNA: TGTGCCAGCAGTTACTACCGGGAGGGCACTGAAGCTTTCTTT

V: TRBV5-1
J: TRBJ2-1
size: many
D: TRBD2
CDR3: CASSLGLAGEIEQFF
DNA: TGCGCCAGCAGCTTGGGACTAGCGGGGGAAATTGAGCAGTTCTTC

V: TRBV12-3/TRBV12-4
J: TRBJ2-1
size: NA
D: NA
CDR3: CASKDPPTNEQFF
DNA: TGTGCCAGCAAAGACCCTCCTACCAATGAGCAGTTCTTC

V: TRBV3-1
J: TRBJ1-6
size: NA
D: NA
CDR3: CASSQISSYNSPLHF
DNA: TGTGCCAGCAGCCAAATCAGCTCCTATAATTCACCCCTCCACTTT

V: TRBV30
J: TRBJ2-1
size: NA
D: TRBD2
CDR3: CAWELAGRVDEQFF
DNA: TGTGCCTGGGAGCTAGCGGGCCGGGTCGATGAGCAGTTCTTC

V: TRBV7-9
J: TRBJ2-2
size: few
D: NA
CDR3: CASSLEVDYFSTGELFF
DNA: TGTGCCAGCAGCTTAGAGGTGGACTATTTTAGCACCGGGGAGCTGTTTTTT

V: TRBV5-1
J: TRBJ2-7
size: NA
D: NA
CDR3: CASSLEGDNYEQYF
DNA: TGCGCCAGCAGCTTGGAGGGGGACAACTACGAGCAGTACTTC

V: TRBV12-3/TRBV12-4
J: TRBJ2-7
size: few
D: TRBD1
CDR3: CASRGPGQVIPYEQYF
DNA: TGTGCCAGCAGGGGCCCGGGACAGGTCATTCCCTACGAGCAGTACTTC

V: TRBV20-1
J: TRBJ2-3
size: many
D: NA
CDR3: CSARDTRGTDTQYF
DNA: TGCAGTGCTAGGGATACGAGGGGGACAGATACGCAGTATTTT

V: TRBV29-1
J: TRBJ1-4
size: NA
D: TRBD1
CDR3: CSVGQGNEKLFF
DNA: TGCAGCGTTGGACAGGGTAATGAAAAACTGTTTTTT

V: TRBV5-1
J: TRBJ2-5
size: NA
D: NA
CDR3: CASSSRAETQYF
DNA: TGCGCCAGCAGCTCCAGGGCGGAGACCCAGTACTTC

V: TRBV20-1
J: TRBJ2-3
size: few
D: TRBD1
CDR3: CSAPRQGRRDTQYF
DNA: TGCAGTGCCCCGAGACAGGGGAGGCGAGATACGCAGTATTTT

V: TRBV12-3/TRBV12-4
J: TRBJ2-1
size: NA
D: TRBD2
CDR3: CASSPTRLAGGWEQFF
DNA: TGTGCCAGCAGCCCGACCAGACTAGCGGGAGGATGGGAGCAGTTCTTC

V: TRBV18
J: TRBJ1-1
size: few
D: NA
CDR3: CASSPPSLLNTEAFF
DNA: TGTGCCAGCTCACCACCTTCGCTACTCAACACTGAAGCTTTCTTT

V: TRBV9
J: TRBJ2-2
size: NA
D: NA
CDR3: CASSRNKLNPVNTGELFF
DNA: TGTGCCAGCAGTAGGAATAAGTTGAACCCAGTGAACACCGGGGAGCTGTTTTTT

V: TRBV6-2/TRBV6-3
J: TRBJ2-1
size: NA
D: TRBD1
CDR3: CASRSQGGNEQFF
DNA: TGTGCCAGCAGATCACAGGGGGGCAATGAGCAGTTCTTC

V: TRBV4-1
J: TRBJ2-7
size: many
D: TRBD2
CDR3: CASSQAGSAGAYEQYF
DNA: TGCGCCAGCAGCCAAGCTGGGTCAGCGGGGGCCTACGAGCAGTACTTC

V: TRBV29-1
J: TRBJ2-7
size: NA
D: TRBD2
CDR3: CSIGLAGAPVQYF
DNA: TGCAGTATCGGACTAGCGGGAGCCCCGGTGCAGTACTTC

V: TRBV20-1
J: TRBJ1-1
size: few
D: NA
CDR3: CSARAGVTEAFF
DNA: TGCAGTGCTAGGGCAGGGGTTACTGAAGCTTTCTTT

V: TRBV20-1
J: TRBJ2-3
size: few
D: TRBD1
CDR3: CSATGQGQDTQYF
DNA: TGCAGTGCTACGGGACAGGGGCAAGATACGCAGTATTTT

V: TRBV6-2/TRBV6-3
J: TRBJ2-4
size: few
D: NA
CDR3: CASSYSLGIQYF
DNA: TGTGCCAGCAGTTACTCCCTTGGCATTCAGTACTTC

V: TRBV15
J: TRBJ2-2
size: NA
D: NA
CDR3: CATSRDLVGSTGELFF
DNA: TGTGCCACCAGCAGAGATCTAGTGGGGAGCACCGGGGAGCTGTTTTTT

V: TRBV7-9
J: TRBJ2-1
size: few
D: TRBD2
CDR3: CASSVPAGGREQFF
DNA: TGTGCCAGCAGCGTCCCAGCGGGAGGTAGAGAGCAGTTCTTC

V: TRBV7-3
J: TRBJ2-1
size: many
D: NA
CDR3: CASSKGGRFLSDEQFF
DNA: TGTGCCAGCTCAAAGGGGGGCAGGTTCCTTTCGGATGAGCAGTTCTTC